The TCR beta chain under discussion was sequenced for a study of T cells in Graves' hyperthyroidism and ophthalmopathy. This clonotype was observed many times. Amplified TCR beta CDR3 regions came from RNA transcripts. During a first-round RT-PCR of the TCR CDR3, the HTBI primer set was used. TCRdb used MiXCR to reprocess the multiplex PCR reads, holding one entry per CDR3 protein. This table has approximately 520,000 distinct CDR3 sequences, around 22% appearing once. With 5 bases removed from V and 4 bases from J, the gap between germline ends came to 11 bases. Germline V gene sequence: CDR1 SQVTM, CDR2 ANQGSEA. This CDR3 spans 12 amino acids.

The gene calls are TRBV29-1 and TRBJ1-2; weak D call: TRBD1 (5 bases). The sequence was obtained from a woman aged 25 to 45 with Graves' ophthalmopathy. Sequenced sample: blood. DNA for the CDR3: TGCAGCGTTCAGAGGGGAGGCTATGGCTACACCTTC. Translation: CSVQRGGYGYTF.